A selection of T cell receptor beta chains follows, all from one sample in a study of Ad26.COV2.S vaccination and SARS-CoV-2 variants. Sequenced by immunoSEQ multiplex PCR; TCRdb stores in-frame clones only, minus some. The sample holds about 320,000 clones, about 82% seen once. The sequencing used peripheral blood, collected in a trial of Ad26.COV2.S vaccine versus placebo. The receptor set was obtained from a person aged 18-65 years who received the Ad26.COV2.S COVID-19 vaccine or a placebo. CDR3s leave out the opening cysteine and the closing phenylalanine or tryptophan. Clone size is stated in some rows and not others, as once, few, many or a class when expanded.

v_gene	abundance	CDR3aa
TRBV11-3	NA	ASSAWTGENTEAF
TRBV19	NA	ASSIWGLDTEAF
TRBV15	NA	ATSRGTSGQETQY
TRBV3-1/TRBV3-2	NA	ASSQGRIMNTEAF
TRBV7-8	NA	AGGGRDEQF
TRBV7-8	NA	ASSLSPVHAITNQPQH
TRBV7-2	NA	ASSPNRQNTQY
TRBV28	NA	ASTGQSNYGYT
TRBV11-2	once	ASSPLGLLTFYEQY
TRBV9	NA	ASSVGSRGETQY
TRBV28	NA	ASSLPAPGTGKY
TRBV5-6	few	ASSFSLGVVSYEQY
TRBV7-2	NA	ASSSGQTGELF
TRBV5-1	NA	ASSTPAASGGVAYNEQF
TRBV4-1	NA	ASSPRDRDYGYT
TRBV4-2	NA	ASSQEKAQFYGYT
TRBV5-1	NA	ASSLASGSHGYT
TRBV25-1	NA	ATRDRGGDEQY
TRBV7-8	NA	ASSRLGGGGNEQF
TRBV7-5	NA	VRSLLDRGLQETQY
TRBV24-1	NA	ATSDSRAPYGYT